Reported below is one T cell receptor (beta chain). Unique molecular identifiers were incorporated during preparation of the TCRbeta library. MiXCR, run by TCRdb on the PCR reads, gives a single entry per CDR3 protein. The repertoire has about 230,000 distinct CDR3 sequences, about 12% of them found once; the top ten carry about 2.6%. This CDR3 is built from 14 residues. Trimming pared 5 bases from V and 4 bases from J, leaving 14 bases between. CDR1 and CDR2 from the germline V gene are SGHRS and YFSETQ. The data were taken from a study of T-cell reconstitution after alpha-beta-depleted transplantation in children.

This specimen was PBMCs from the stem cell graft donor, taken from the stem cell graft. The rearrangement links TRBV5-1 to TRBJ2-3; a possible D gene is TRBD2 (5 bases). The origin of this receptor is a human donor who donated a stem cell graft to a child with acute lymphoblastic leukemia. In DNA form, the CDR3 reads TGCGCCAGCAGAGGAGAGTACGGGGCAGATACGCAGTATTTT. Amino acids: CASRGEYGADTQYF. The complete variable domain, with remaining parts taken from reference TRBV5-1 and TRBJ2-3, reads KAGVTQTPRYLIKTRGQQVTLSCSPISGHRSVSWYQQTPGQGLQFLFEYFSETQRNKGNFPGRFSGRQFSNSRSEMNVSTLELGDSALYLCASRGEYGADTQYFGPGTRLTVL.